These 10 T cell receptor beta chains share one sample of origin, sequenced in a study of shared clonotypes between healthy human individuals. The repertoire was sequenced with immunoSEQ multiplex PCR; TCRdb's copy has only in-frame clones and lacks some. Of about 2.3 million clones listed, 80% to 95% are singletons. Sequencing used naive CD4+ T cells from PBMCs. Sample subset: CD45RA+ positively selected. The source of these receptors is a man between 18 and 29 years old in good health. Some clones in this sample may be carry-over from other donors' samples.

This chain uses TRBV5-5 with TRBJ1-2; D ambiguous. Trimming left V 4 bases short and J 3 bases short, with 16 bases between. CDR3 length equals 15 residues. Per germline, CDR1 SGHKS and CDR2 YYEKEE (reference sequence). The CDR3 region is CASSLGLQMDYGYTF. DNA of the CDR3: TGTGCCAGCAGCCTGGGCCTCCAGATGGACTATGGCTACACCTTC.

V gene TRBV11-1 combines with J gene TRBJ2-5; TRBD2 might be the D (5 bases). The CDR3 has 17 residues. V gave up 5 bases and J gave up 1 base, with 20 bases separating them. CDR1 and CDR2 (germline): SGHAT, FQDESV (reference sequence). The CDR3 here is CASSGPRLKAGQETQYF. The CDR3 bases are TGTGCCAGCAGCGGCCCCCGTTTAAAGGCGGGCCAAGAGACCCAGTACTTC.

This chain joins TRBV4-1 and TRBJ1-4, with TRBD1 matching 7 bases. CDR1 MGHRA and CDR2 YSYEKL come from the germline V gene. V lost 6 bases to trimming and J lost 7 bases; unmatched junction nucleotides: 8. This CDR3 region has 14 residues. CDR3 region: CASRSQGRGEKLFF. Here the CDR3 DNA reads TGCGCCAGCAGGTCACAGGGGAGGGGTGAAAAACTGTTTTTT.

The chain employs TRBV28 and TRBJ2-7, with 7 nucleotides matching TRBD1. The CDR3 runs to 16 residues. Trimming cost V 4 bases and J 0 bases; bases outside gene matches: 9. Per the germline V gene, CDR1 is MDHEN and CDR2 is SYDVKM. CDR3 region: CASSSIGTAHSYEQYF. Here the CDR3 DNA reads TGTGCCAGCAGTTCCATCGGGACAGCCCACTCCTACGAGCAGTACTTC.

The chain couples TRBV2 to TRBJ1-4; D gene uncertain. Between the trimmed V and J ends, which lost 5 bases and 8 bases, there was a span of 12 bases. Germline-derived CDR1 and CDR2 are SNHLY and FYNNEI. This CDR3 is 13 amino acids long. The CDR3 region has the DNA TGTGCCAGCAGTTCCTACAGTAACGAAAAACTGTTTTTT. Translated: CASSSYSNEKLFF.

V usage is TRBV18 and J usage is TRBJ1-2; 11 positions agree with TRBD1. This CDR3 has 16 residues. The germline V gene has CDR1 KGHSH and CDR2 LQKENI. V lost 3 bases, J lost 8 bases, and 11 bases stayed unmatched. The CDR3 coding sequence is TGTGCCAGCTCACCGCAAGGACAGGGGGCGCTGGGAGGCTACACCTTC. It translates to CASSPQGQGALGGYTF.

Only one count was recorded for this clone. The junction departs from the called germline gene at one end, perhaps through a read error. The rearrangement links TRBV5-6 to TRBJ2-1; a possible D gene is TRBD1 (6 bases). The CDR3 has 14 amino acids. In germline, CDR1 is SGHDT, CDR2 YYEEEE. The CDR3 nucleotides are TGTGCCAGCAGTTTGGACAGCACCTACAATGAGCAGTTCTTC. It specifies CASSLDSTYNEQFF.

The V call is TRBV6-5, the J call TRBJ2-7; 11 bases are a match to TRBD2. This CDR3 is built from 16 residues. CDR1 and CDR2 (germline): MNHEY, SVGAGI. The V and J ends lost 2 bases and 3 bases, in that order; junction bases with no gene match: 6. CDR3 sequence reads: CASSYGTSGRIYEQYF. In nucleotides, the CDR3 is TGTGCCAGCAGTTACGGGACTAGCGGACGAATCTACGAGCAGTACTTC.

The chain joins TRBV7-2 to TRBJ2-3; 9 bases fit TRBD2. V shed 1 base and J 6 bases; nucleotides not matched to a gene: 5. Germline V CDR1 and CDR2: SGHTA, FQGNSA. CDR3 size: 15 residues. The CDR3 loop reads CASSLGAGGPDTQYF. The CDR3 DNA is TGTGCCAGCAGCTTAGGGGCGGGAGGGCCGGATACGCAGTATTTT.

The chain links TRBV5-1 to TRBJ2-7; D perhaps matches TRBD2 (5 bases). The CDR3 has 15 amino acids. V was cut by 1 base and J by 6 bases, with 17 bases left in between. The V gene's germline CDR1 is SGHRS and CDR2 YFSETQ. The CDR3 loop reads CASSLTGTPATEQYF. DNA of the CDR3: TGCGCCAGCAGCTTGACGGGAACCCCAGCCACCGAGCAGTACTTC.